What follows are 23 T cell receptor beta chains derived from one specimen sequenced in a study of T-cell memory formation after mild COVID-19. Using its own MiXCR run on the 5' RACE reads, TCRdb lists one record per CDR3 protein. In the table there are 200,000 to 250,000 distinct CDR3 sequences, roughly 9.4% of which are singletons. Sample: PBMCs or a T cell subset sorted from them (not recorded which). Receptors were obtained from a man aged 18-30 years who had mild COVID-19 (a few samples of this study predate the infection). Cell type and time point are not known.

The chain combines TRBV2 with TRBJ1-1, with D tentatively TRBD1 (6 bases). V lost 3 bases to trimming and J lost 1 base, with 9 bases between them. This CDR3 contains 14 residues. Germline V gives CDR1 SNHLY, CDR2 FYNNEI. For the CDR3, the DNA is TGTGCCAGCAGTGAGGACAGAGAGAACACTGAAGCTTTCTTT. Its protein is CASSEDRENTEAFF. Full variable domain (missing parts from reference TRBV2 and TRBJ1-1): EPEVTQTPSHQVTQMGQEVILRCVPISNHLYFYWYRQILGQKVEFLVSFYNNEISEKSEIFDDQFSVERPDGSNFTLKIRSTKLEDSAMYFCASSEDRENTEAFFGQGTRLTVV.

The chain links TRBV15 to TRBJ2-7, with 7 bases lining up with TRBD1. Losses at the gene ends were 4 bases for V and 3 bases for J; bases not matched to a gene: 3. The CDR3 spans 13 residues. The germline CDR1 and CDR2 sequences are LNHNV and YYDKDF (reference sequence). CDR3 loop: CATSTRQGYEQYV. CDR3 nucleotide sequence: TGTGCCACCAGCACCCGACAGGGCTACGAGCAGTACGTC.

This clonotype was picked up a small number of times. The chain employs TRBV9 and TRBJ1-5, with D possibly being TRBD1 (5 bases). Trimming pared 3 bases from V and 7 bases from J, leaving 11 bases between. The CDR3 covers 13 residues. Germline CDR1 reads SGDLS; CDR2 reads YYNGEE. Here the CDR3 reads CASSGGVGQPQHF. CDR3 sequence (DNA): TGTGCCAGCAGCGGAGGGGTGGGGCAGCCCCAGCATTTT.

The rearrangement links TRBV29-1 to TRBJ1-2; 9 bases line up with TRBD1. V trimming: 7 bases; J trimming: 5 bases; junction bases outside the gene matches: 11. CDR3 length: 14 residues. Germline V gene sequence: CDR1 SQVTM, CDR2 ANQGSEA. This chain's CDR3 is CSEPGQGHSYGYTF. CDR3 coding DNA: TGCAGCGAACCGGGACAGGGCCACTCTTATGGCTACACCTTC.

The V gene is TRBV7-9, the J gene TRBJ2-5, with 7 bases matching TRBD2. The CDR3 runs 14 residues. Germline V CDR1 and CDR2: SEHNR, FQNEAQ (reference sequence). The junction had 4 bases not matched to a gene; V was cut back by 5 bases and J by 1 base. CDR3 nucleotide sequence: TGTGCCAGCAGCCCGGGGACTATCCAAGAGACCCAGTACTTC. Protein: CASSPGTIQETQYF.

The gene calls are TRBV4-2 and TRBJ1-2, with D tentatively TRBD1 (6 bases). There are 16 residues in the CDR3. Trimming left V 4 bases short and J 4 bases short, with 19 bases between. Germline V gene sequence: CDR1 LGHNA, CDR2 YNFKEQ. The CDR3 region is CASSLQVDSTGYGYTF. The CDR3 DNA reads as TGTGCCAGCAGCCTCCAGGTCGACTCGACAGGCTATGGCTACACCTTC.

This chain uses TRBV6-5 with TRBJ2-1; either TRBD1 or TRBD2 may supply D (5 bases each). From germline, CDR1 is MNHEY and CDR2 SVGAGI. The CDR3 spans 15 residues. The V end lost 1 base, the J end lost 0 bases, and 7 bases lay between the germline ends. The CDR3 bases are TGTGCCAGCAGTTACTTGGGGGTCTCCTACAATGAGCAGTTCTTC. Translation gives CASSYLGVSYNEQFF.

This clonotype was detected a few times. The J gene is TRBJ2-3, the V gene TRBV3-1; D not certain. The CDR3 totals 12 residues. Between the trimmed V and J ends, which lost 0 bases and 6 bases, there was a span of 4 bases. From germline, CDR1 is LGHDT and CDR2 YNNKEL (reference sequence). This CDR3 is CASSQDSDTQYF. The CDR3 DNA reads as TGTGCCAGCAGCCAAGATTCGGATACGCAGTATTTT.

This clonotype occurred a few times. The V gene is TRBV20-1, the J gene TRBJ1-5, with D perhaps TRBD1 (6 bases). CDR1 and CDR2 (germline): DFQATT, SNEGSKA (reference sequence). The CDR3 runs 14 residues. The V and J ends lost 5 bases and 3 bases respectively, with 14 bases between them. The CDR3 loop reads CSALPGQPNQPQHF. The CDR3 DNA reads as TGCAGTGCTCTTCCTGGACAGCCCAATCAGCCCCAGCATTTT.

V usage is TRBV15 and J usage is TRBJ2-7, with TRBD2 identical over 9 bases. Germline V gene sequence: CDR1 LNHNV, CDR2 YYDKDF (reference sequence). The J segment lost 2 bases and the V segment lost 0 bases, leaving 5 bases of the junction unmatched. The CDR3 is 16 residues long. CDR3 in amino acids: CATSRDSASGAYEQYF. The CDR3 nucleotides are TGTGCCACCAGCAGAGATTCGGCTAGCGGGGCCTACGAGCAGTACTTC.

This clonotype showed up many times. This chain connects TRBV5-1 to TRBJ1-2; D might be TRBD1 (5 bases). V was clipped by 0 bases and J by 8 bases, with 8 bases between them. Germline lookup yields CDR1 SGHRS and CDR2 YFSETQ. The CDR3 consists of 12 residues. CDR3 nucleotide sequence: TGCGCCAGCAGCTTGGAGGGGCTCGGCTACACCTTC. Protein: CASSLEGLGYTF.

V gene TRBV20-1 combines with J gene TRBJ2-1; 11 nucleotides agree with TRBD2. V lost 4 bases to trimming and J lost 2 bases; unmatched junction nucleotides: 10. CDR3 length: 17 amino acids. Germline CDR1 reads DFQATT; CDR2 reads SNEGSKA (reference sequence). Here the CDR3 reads CSANPGLADFPYNEQFF. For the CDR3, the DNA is TGCAGTGCTAATCCGGGACTAGCGGACTTCCCCTACAATGAGCAGTTCTTC.

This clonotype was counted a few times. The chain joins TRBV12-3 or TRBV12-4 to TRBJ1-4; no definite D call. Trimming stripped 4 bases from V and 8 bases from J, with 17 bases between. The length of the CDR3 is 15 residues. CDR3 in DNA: TGTGCCAGCAGTTCGCAAGGAAGGTTGCAGGAAAAACTGTTTTTT. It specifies CASSSQGRLQEKLFF.

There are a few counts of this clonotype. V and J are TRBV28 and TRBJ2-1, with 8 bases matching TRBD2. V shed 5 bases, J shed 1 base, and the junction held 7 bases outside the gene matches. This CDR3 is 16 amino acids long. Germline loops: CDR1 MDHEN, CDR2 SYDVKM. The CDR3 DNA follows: TGTGCCAGCAGTGTCACGGGGGGGGTATCCTACAATGAGCAGTTCTTC. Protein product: CASSVTGGVSYNEQFF.

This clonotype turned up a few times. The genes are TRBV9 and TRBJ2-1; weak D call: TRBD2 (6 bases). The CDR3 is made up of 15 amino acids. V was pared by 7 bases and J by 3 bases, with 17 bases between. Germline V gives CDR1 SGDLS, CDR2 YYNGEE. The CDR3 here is CASSPSGDVYNEQFF. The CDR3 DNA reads TGTGCCAGCTCCCCCTCGGGGGACGTCTACAATGAGCAGTTCTTC.

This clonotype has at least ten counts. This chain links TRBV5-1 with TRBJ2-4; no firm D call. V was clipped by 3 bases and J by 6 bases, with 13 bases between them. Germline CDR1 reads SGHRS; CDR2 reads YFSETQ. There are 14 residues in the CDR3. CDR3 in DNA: TGCGCCAGCAGCTCGCAGAACAGAGGAAACATTCAGTACTTC. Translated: CASSSQNRGNIQYF.

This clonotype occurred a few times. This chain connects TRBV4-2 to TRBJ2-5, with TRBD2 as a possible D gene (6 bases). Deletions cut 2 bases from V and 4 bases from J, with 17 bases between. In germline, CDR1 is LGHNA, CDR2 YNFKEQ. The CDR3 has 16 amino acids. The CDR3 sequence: CASSQSTGGGGETQYF. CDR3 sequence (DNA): TGTGCCAGCAGCCAATCGACGGGTGGGGGAGGAGAGACCCAGTACTTC.

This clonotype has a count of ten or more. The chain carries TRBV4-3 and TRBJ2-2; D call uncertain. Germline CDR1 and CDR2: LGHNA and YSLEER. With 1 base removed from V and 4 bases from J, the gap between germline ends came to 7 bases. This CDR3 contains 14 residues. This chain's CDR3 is CASSQGWVTGELFF. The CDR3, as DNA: TGCGCCAGCAGCCAAGGATGGGTCACCGGGGAGCTGTTTTTT.

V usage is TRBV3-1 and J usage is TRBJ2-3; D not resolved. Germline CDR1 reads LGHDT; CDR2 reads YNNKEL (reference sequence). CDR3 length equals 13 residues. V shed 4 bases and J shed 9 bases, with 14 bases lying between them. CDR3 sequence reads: CASSPYETGTQYF. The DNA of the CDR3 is TGTGCCAGCAGCCCATACGAGACCGGGACGCAGTATTTT.

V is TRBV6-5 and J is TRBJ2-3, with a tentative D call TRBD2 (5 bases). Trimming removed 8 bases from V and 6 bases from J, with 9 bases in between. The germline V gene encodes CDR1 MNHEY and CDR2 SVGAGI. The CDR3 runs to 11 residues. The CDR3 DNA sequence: TGTGCCAGCCAGGACTGGGATACGCAGTATTTT. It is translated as CASQDWDTQYF.

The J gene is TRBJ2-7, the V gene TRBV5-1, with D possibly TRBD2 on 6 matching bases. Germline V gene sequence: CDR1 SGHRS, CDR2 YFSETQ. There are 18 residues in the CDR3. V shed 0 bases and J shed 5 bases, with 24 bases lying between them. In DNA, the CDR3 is TGCGCCAGCAGCTTGGATAACACGGGACTCGCGGGGAGCGACGAGCAGTACTTC. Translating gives CASSLDNTGLAGSDEQYF.

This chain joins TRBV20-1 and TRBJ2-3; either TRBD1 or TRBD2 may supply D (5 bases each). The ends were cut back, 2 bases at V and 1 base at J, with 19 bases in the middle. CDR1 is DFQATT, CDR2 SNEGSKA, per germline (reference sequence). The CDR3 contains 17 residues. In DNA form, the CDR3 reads TGCAGTGCTAGAAATCCGGGACGCCGAAGGGGCACAGATACGCAGTATTTT. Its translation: CSARNPGRRRGTDTQYF.

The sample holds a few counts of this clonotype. As DNA, the CDR3 is TGCGCCAGCAGCTCGCAACAGGGGGCGCATGGCGAGCAGTTCTTC. It specifies CASSSQQGAHGEQFF. This chain uses TRBV5-1 with TRBJ2-1, with 9 bases aligning to TRBD1. Germline CDR1 is SGHRS and CDR2 is YFSETQ. V shed 3 bases and J 10 bases; nucleotides not matched to a gene: 11. The CDR3 has 15 residues.